This T cell receptor beta chain was observed in a study of T cells in Graves' hyperthyroidism and ophthalmopathy. Study results and limitations: Within blood appeared most thyroid clonotypes that had expanded above 0.001. A 13 V-J model separated ophthalmopathy from stable hyperthyroidism. The model foresaw ophthalmopathy a median about 6.1 months prior to onset.

This clonotype came up a few times. Its target is not known. The germline V gene encodes CDR1 SQVTM and CDR2 ANQGSEA. The CDR3 has 13 amino acids. V lost 4 bases, J lost 1 base, and 10 bases lay in between. It was RNA transcripts that yielded the amplified TCR beta CDR3 regions. HTBI primers were used for first-round RT-PCR of the TCR CDR3. Each CDR3 protein gets one entry after TCRdb re-called the multiplex PCR reads with MiXCR. This table holds 350,000 to 450,000 distinct CDR3 sequences, roughly an eighth found once. This chain links TRBV29-1 with TRBJ1-1; TRBD1 is a possible D gene (5 bases). The specimen was blood. The TCR was taken from a man in his forties or fifties with Graves' ophthalmopathy. For the CDR3, the DNA is TGCAGCGTTGTTGGTAGGGGGAACACTGAAGCTTTCTTT. Translated, it gives CSVVGRGNTEAFF.